A single sample gave rise to the 24 T cell receptor beta chains below, sequenced in a study of blood T cell repertoires in COVID-19. The data were produced by immunoSEQ multiplex PCR, yet TCRdb's version contains in-frame clones alone and is incomplete. The sample yields over 15,000 clones, roughly 89% seen once. Sequencing was done on a sample of peripheral blood. These receptors were obtained from a human donor in a cohort sampled during active COVID-19.

The rearrangement joins TRBV5-1 to TRBJ1-5; D possibly corresponds to TRBD1 (6 bases). The V gene's germline CDR1 is SGHRS and CDR2 YFSETQ. This CDR3 has 15 residues. Trimming cost V 8 bases and J 5 bases, with 20 bases left between them. The CDR3 DNA reads as TGCGCCAGTGAGACGAAGACAGGAATGGATCAGCCCCAGCATTTT. It yields the protein CASETKTGMDQPQHF.

The CDR3 is CASSPTAIGAEKLFF. In nucleotides, the CDR3 is TGTGCCAGCAGCCCAACAGCCATAGGGGCTGAAAAACTGTTTTTT. The V and J genes are TRBV7-9 and TRBJ1-4; possible D gene TRBD1, 5 bases. The CDR3 spans 15 residues. Germline CDR1 SEHNR, CDR2 FQNEAQ (reference sequence). Trimming pared 5 bases from V and 7 bases from J, leaving 17 bases between.

The J gene is TRBJ2-3, the V gene TRBV28; D is ambiguous. V was pared by 3 bases and J by 3 bases, with 10 bases between. CDR1 and CDR2 (germline): MDHEN, SYDVKM. The CDR3 consists of 14 residues. The chain's CDR3 is CASSLPPRTDTQYF. The DNA of the CDR3 is TGTGCCAGCAGTTTGCCCCCCCGGACAGATACGCAGTATTTT.

V gene TRBV5-1 combines with J gene TRBJ1-2; 8 nucleotides line up with TRBD1. There are 14 residues in the CDR3. The germline V gene has CDR1 SGHRS and CDR2 YFSETQ. The ends lost 4 bases at V and 8 bases at J; junction bases unmatched: 10. For the CDR3, the DNA is TGCGCCAGCAGCCTAGGTCAGGGGGCAATGGGCTACACCTTC. This codes for CASSLGQGAMGYTF.

V usage is TRBV28 and J usage is TRBJ1-1; D remains ambiguous. Trimming took off 8 bases at V and 8 bases at J, with 12 bases between the two ends. Germline CDR1 MDHEN, CDR2 SYDVKM. The length of the CDR3 is 11 residues. The CDR3, as DNA: TGTGCCAGCGGATCACAGTTCGAAGCTTTCTTT. Translated, it gives CASGSQFEAFF.

The genes are TRBV19 and TRBJ2-7; D may be TRBD2 (5 bases). The germline CDR1 and CDR2 sequences are LNHDA and SQIVND (reference sequence). The CDR3 length is 16 residues. Trimming took 3 bases from V and 1 from J, leaving 16 bases between them. The CDR3 here is CASSISRLDSSYEQYF. The CDR3 coding sequence is TGTGCCAGTAGTATTTCCAGACTGGACTCTTCCTACGAGCAGTACTTC. Together with reference TRBV19 and TRBJ2-7, the CDR3 gives the full variable domain: DGGITQSPKYLFRKEGQNVTLSCEQNLNHDAMYWYRQDPGQGLRLIYYSQIVNDFQKGDIAEGYSVSREKKESFPLTVTSAQKNPTAFYLCASSISRLDSSYEQYFGPGTRLTVT.

The chain couples TRBV4-2 to TRBJ2-7; 10 nucleotides align to TRBD1. This CDR3 has 16 residues. With V trimmed by 1 base and J by 0 bases, 3 bases remained unmatched. Germline CDR1 LGHNA, CDR2 YNFKEQ. DNA for the CDR3: TGTGCCAGCAGCCAAGGGACAGGGGGGAGCTCCTACGAGCAGTACTTC. Amino acids: CASSQGTGGSSYEQYF.

The V gene is TRBV7-9, the J gene TRBJ1-1, with TRBD1 matching over 11 bases. Per the germline V gene, CDR1 is SEHNR and CDR2 is FQNEAQ (reference sequence). V lost 4 bases, J lost 4 bases, and 5 bases stayed unmatched. This CDR3 comprises 15 residues. The CDR3 here is CASSSGQGAGTEAFF. The CDR3 DNA follows: TGTGCCAGCAGCTCTGGACAGGGGGCAGGCACTGAAGCTTTCTTT.

V and J are TRBV24-1 and TRBJ2-1; 7 bases match TRBD2. J was trimmed by 0 bases and V by 4 bases; bases with no gene match: 5. CDR1 is KGHDR, CDR2 SFDVKD, per germline. This CDR3 has 16 amino acids. The CDR3 region is CATSEMGGSSYNEQFF. The CDR3 DNA reads TGTGCCACCAGTGAAATGGGGGGGAGCTCCTACAATGAGCAGTTCTTC.

This sequence joins TRBV5-4 and TRBJ2-1, with 9 bases matching TRBD1. The V segment lost 0 bases and the J segment 9 bases; nucleotides outside the gene matches: 7. Germline V CDR1 and CDR2: SGHNT, YYREEE (reference sequence). The CDR3 runs to 15 residues. The DNA of the CDR3 is TGTGCCAGCAGCTTGGACGGGACAGGGTTCGGTGAGCAGTTCTTC. Protein: CASSLDGTGFGEQFF.

DNA for the CDR3: TGTGCCAGCTCGGAGACAGGGGTTAGCGAGCAGTACTTC. As protein: CASSETGVSEQYF. The chain couples TRBV18 to TRBJ2-7; 8 bases are a match to TRBD1. The CDR3 extends over 13 amino acids. J was trimmed by 6 bases and V by 6 bases; bases with no gene match: 7. Per germline, CDR1 KGHSH and CDR2 LQKENI.

V usage is TRBV27 and J usage is TRBJ2-2, with TRBD1 identical over 10 bases. The V gene's germline CDR1 is MNHEY and CDR2 SMNVEV (reference sequence). Unmatched junction bases numbered 7, after V lost 8 bases and J lost 4 bases. The length of the CDR3 is 15 residues. CDR3 nucleotide sequence: TGTGCCAGCCATGTTGGGACAGGGGCCACCGGGGAGCTGTTTTTT. This sequence encodes CASHVGTGATGELFF.

The chain recombines TRBV29-1 with TRBJ2-5; 9 nucleotides align to TRBD2. The CDR3 contains 13 residues. V was clipped by 4 bases and J by 7 bases; unmatched bases: 7. Germline CDR1 SQVTM, CDR2 ANQGSEA. CDR3 residues: CSVVRASGTTQYF. CDR3 bases: TGCAGCGTTGTACGGGCTAGCGGGACGACCCAGTACTTC.

The chain joins TRBV28 to TRBJ2-3; the match to TRBD1 covers 12 bases. Germline values: CDR1 MDHEN, CDR2 SYDVKM. CDR3 length: 18 amino acids. Trimming at V came to 3 bases and at J to 6 bases, leaving 13 bases not matched to a gene. This CDR3 reads CASSFETGTGGGGDTQYF. The DNA for the CDR3 is TGTGCCAGCAGTTTTGAAACCGGGACAGGGGGCGGTGGGGATACGCAGTATTTT.

This chain connects TRBV28 to TRBJ2-7; TRBD2 agrees at 7 bases. Germline lookup yields CDR1 MDHEN and CDR2 SYDVKM. The V gene end was trimmed by 7 bases and the J gene end by 6 bases; junction bases not matched to a gene: 15. This CDR3 region has 15 residues. CDR3 bases: TGTGCCAGCATTACCCCCGGGAGGCCGCCTGGCGAGCAGTACTTC. Translating it yields CASITPGRPPGEQYF.

The chain uses TRBV5-6 and TRBJ2-7; a weak D match, TRBD1 (6 bases). Germline V CDR1 and CDR2: SGHDT, YYEEEE. Trimming shortened V by 1 base and J by 3 bases, and 11 bases separated the two germline ends. The CDR3 consists of 14 residues. DNA of the CDR3: TGTGCCAGCAGCTTGAACAGGGCCCTCTACGAGCAGTACTTC. This translates into CASSLNRALYEQYF. The full variable domain, rest sourced from reference TRBV5-6 and TRBJ2-7, is DAGVTQSPTHLIKTRGQQVTLRCSPKSGHDTVSWYQQALGQGPQFIFQYYEEEERQRGNFPDRFSGHQFPNYSSELNVNALLLGDSALYLCASSLNRALYEQYFGPGTRLTVT.

V and J are TRBV5-4 and TRBJ2-4; TRBD1 agrees at 8 bases. Germline assignment: CDR1 SGHNT and CDR2 YYREEE (reference sequence). The CDR3 runs 14 residues. The V and J ends lost 2 bases and 6 bases, in that order; junction bases with no gene match: 4. The CDR3 sequence is CASSFTGTGNIQYF. The CDR3 DNA reads TGTGCCAGCAGCTTCACCGGGACAGGAAACATTCAGTACTTC.

This clone is a singleton in its sample. V and J are TRBV28 and TRBJ1-6; maybe TRBD1 (5 bases). The CDR3 length is 17 residues. Trimming left V 6 bases short and J 0 bases short, with 15 bases between. Germline V lookup: CDR1 MDHEN, CDR2 SYDVKM. Written as DNA, the CDR3 is TGTGCCAGCAGCCGTCAGGGCAAGAGCTCCTATAATTCACCCCTCCACTTT. Its translation is CASSRQGKSSYNSPLHF.

This chain links TRBV19 with TRBJ1-1, with a tentative D call TRBD1 (6 bases). Germline loops: CDR1 LNHDA, CDR2 SQIVND (reference sequence). Deletions cut 6 bases from V and 0 bases from J, with 11 bases between. The CDR3 totals 14 residues. The chain's CDR3 is CASSSDRLNTEAFF. CDR3 in DNA: TGTGCCAGTAGCAGCGACAGGCTGAACACTGAAGCTTTCTTT.

V usage is TRBV9 and J usage is TRBJ2-7, with D possibly being TRBD2 (5 bases). V was shortened by 0 bases and J by 7 bases, with 11 bases between the two germline ends. The CDR3 spans 13 residues. The germline V gene encodes CDR1 SGDLS and CDR2 YYNGEE. CDR3 bases: TGTGCCAGCAGCGTAGGGGTGTCGGGGGAGCAGTACTTC. It translates to CASSVGVSGEQYF.

The chain uses TRBV19 and TRBJ1-6, with TRBD1 identical over 8 bases. Germline V gene data show CDR1 as LNHDA and CDR2 as SQIVND (reference sequence). CDR3 length: 13 residues. Germline trimming cut 9 bases from V and 4 bases from J; bases unmatched to any gene: 2. CDR3 sequence (DNA): TGTGCCAGCGGACAGGGTTATAATTCACCCCTCCACTTT. It encodes CASGQGYNSPLHF. The variable domain in full, with the rest retrieved from reference TRBV19 and TRBJ1-6, is DGGITQSPKYLFRKEGQNVTLSCEQNLNHDAMYWYRQDPGQGLRLIYYSQIVNDFQKGDIAEGYSVSREKKESFPLTVTSAQKNPTAFYLCASGQGYNSPLHFGNGTRLTVT.

The chain links TRBV6-4 to TRBJ1-2, with TRBD1 matching over 10 bases. This CDR3 spans 14 amino acids. V dropped 6 bases and J dropped 5; count of bases not matched to a gene: 6. In germline, CDR1 is MRHNA, CDR2 SNTAGT. As DNA, the CDR3 is TGTGCCAGCAGAGACAGGGGGCGTAGGTATGGCTACACCTTC. Residues: CASRDRGRRYGYTF.

The chain couples TRBV7-3 to TRBJ2-3; 7 nucleotides line up with TRBD2. The germline V gene encodes CDR1 SGHTA and CDR2 FQGTGA. V shed 2 bases, J shed 6 bases, and the junction held 2 bases outside the gene matches. The CDR3 runs 13 residues. The CDR3 region has the DNA TGTGCCAGCAGCTTAGGAGCGGGGGATACGCAGTATTTT. This sequence encodes CASSLGAGDTQYF.

This chain links TRBV10-2 with TRBJ1-1; TRBD1 might be the D (5 bases). This CDR3 comprises 14 residues. Germline V CDR1 and CDR2: WSHSY, SAAADI. V was pared by 5 bases and J by 5 bases, with 15 bases between. The CDR3: CASSPPQRGTEAFF. In nucleotides, the CDR3 is TGCGCCAGCAGTCCTCCTCAGCGGGGGACTGAAGCTTTCTTT.